This is a list of T cell receptor beta chains from one sample in a study of naive and memory T cell subsets. TCRdb ran MiXCR on the UMI-ligation and nested PCR reads and lists one entry per CDR3 protein. The top ten clones hold approximately 0.1% of a sample with about 160,000 distinct CDR3 sequences, over 20% of them seen once. Sequencing was performed on naive CD4+ T cells from blood. The receptors shown here come from a human donor in good health. CDR3s include the opening cysteine and the closing phenylalanine or tryptophan. D genes are given only for firm matches. Rows may omit the clone size; those that give it use once, few, many or a size class.

TRBD2,TRBJ2-1,.,TRBV9,TGTGCCAGCAGCGTAGCTTGTCTAGCGGGAGGAGGTGAGCAGTTCTTC,CASSVACLAGGGEQFF
TRBD2,TRBJ2-1,.,TRBV4-1,TGCGCCAGCAGCCAAGTAGCGGGAGGAGGGGCCCGCTCCTACAATGAGCAGTTCTTC,CASSQVAGGGARSYNEQFF
.,TRBJ2-7,.,TRBV20-1,TGCAGTGCTCTGAAGACCGCCTACGAGCAGTACTTC,CSALKTAYEQYF
.,TRBJ1-1,.,TRBV12-3/TRBV12-4,TGTGCCAGCAGCCACCCCGGGTCAAGCGCGGGGGACCGGGGCACTGAAGCTTTCTTT,CASSHPGSSAGDRGTEAFF
TRBD2,TRBJ2-7,few,TRBV7-2,TGTGCCAGCAGCTTATCCGGGACTAGCGGGTACGAGCAGTACTTC,CASSLSGTSGYEQYF
.,TRBJ1-4,few,TRBV5-1,TGCGCCAGCAGCTTGCGCGACAGCAAAAATGAAAAACTGTTTTTT,CASSLRDSKNEKLFF
TRBD1,TRBJ1-6,.,TRBV6-5,TGTGCCAGCAGATCATCCGGGACAGGGAATTCACCCCTCCACTTT,CASRSSGTGNSPLHF
.,TRBJ2-1,.,TRBV6-1,TGTGCCAGCAGTGAATTGGATGAGCAGTTCTTC,CASSELDEQFF
.,TRBJ2-5,.,TRBV6-2/TRBV6-3,TGTGCCAGCAGCAAATCAGGGGTTCGAGGAGAGACCCAGTACTTC,CASSKSGVRGETQYF
.,TRBJ2-3,.,TRBV7-2,TGTGCCAGCAGCCGTACACGGGTTACGCAGTATTTT,CASSRTRVTQYF
TRBD2,TRBJ2-7,many,TRBV29-1,TGCAGCGTTGGAGGAGGGGTAGCGGGGAAAGGCTACGAGCAGTACTTC,CSVGGGVAGKGYEQYF
.,TRBJ1-6,many,TRBV18,TGTGCCAGCTCACCACCGAATAGGGGGTCGTCACCCCTCCACTTT,CASSPPNRGSSPLHF
.,TRBJ2-1,few,TRBV2,TGTGCCAGCAGTGAAGTGAGGTCACCGGACAATGAGCAGTTCTTC,CASSEVRSPDNEQFF
TRBD2,TRBJ2-1,many,TRBV30,TGTGCCTGGAGTCCTAGCGGGCCCTACAATGAGCAGTTCTTC,CAWSPSGPYNEQFF
.,TRBJ2-7,.,TRBV28,TGTGCCAGCAGACTAGTAGGCTACGAGCAGTACTTC,CASRLVGYEQYF
.,TRBJ2-1,few,TRBV20-1,TGCAGTGCTAGACCTGGTAAAACCTACAATGAGCAGTTCTTC,CSARPGKTYNEQFF
.,TRBJ2-7,.,TRBV6-2/TRBV6-3,TGTGCCAGCAACGAACGGGACAAGGGGAGGTACGAGCAGTACTTC,CASNERDKGRYEQYF
.,TRBJ1-1,.,TRBV5-1,TGCGCCAGCAGCTTGGCCGGGCGGGGATTGAACACTGAAGCTTTCTTT,CASSLAGRGLNTEAFF
TRBD1,TRBJ2-5,.,TRBV28,TGTGCCAGCAGGGTAATCAGGGGGGAGACCCAGTACTTC,CASRVIRGETQYF
.,TRBJ2-4,few,TRBV18,TGTGCCAGCTCACCACCGCTCCTAGGTGATTACATTCAGTACTTC,CASSPPLLGDYIQYF
TRBD1,TRBJ2-3,few,TRBV7-2,TGTGCCAGCAGCTCGTACAGGGGTAGGGGCACAGATACGCAGTATTTT,CASSSYRGRGTDTQYF
TRBD2,TRBJ2-3,few,TRBV5-5,TGTGCCAGCAGCTTAACTAGCGGGAGCATGGGTAGCACAGATACGCAGTATTTT,CASSLTSGSMGSTDTQYF
.,TRBJ1-4,.,TRBV29-1,TGCAGCGTTGTTTCGGGCGGATACGAAAAACTGTTTTTT,CSVVSGGYEKLFF
TRBD1,TRBJ2-7,few,TRBV28,TGTGCCAGCAGTCGGACCGGACAGGTAGCCACCTACGAGCAGTACTTC,CASSRTGQVATYEQYF
.,TRBJ2-7,many,TRBV27,TGTGCCAGCAGTTTATGGCAGGGAATCTCCTACGAGCAGTACTTC,CASSLWQGISYEQYF
.,TRBJ2-7,few,TRBV27,TGTGCCAGCAGTTTATCCCCAGGGGGACTCTACGAGCAGTACTTC,CASSLSPGGLYEQYF
.,TRBJ2-4,.,TRBV3-1,TGTGCCAGCAGCCAAGATCTAACTACAAACATTCAGTACTTC,CASSQDLTTNIQYF
.,TRBJ2-5,.,TRBV7-2,TGTGCCAGCAGCCGGAGTCTAGGTTACCAAGAGACCCAGTACTTC,CASSRSLGYQETQYF
TRBD2,TRBJ2-7,.,TRBV11-2,TGTGCCAGCAGCTCCTGGGGGACTAGCAGTTACGAGCAGTACTTC,CASSSWGTSSYEQYF
.,TRBJ1-2,.,TRBV6-1,TGTGCCAGCAGTGAAAGGCCCCTCTATGGCTACACCTTC,CASSERPLYGYTF
TRBD2,TRBJ2-7,many,TRBV5-1,TGCGCCAGTAACTCGGGACTAGCGGGACCATACGAGCAGTACTTC,CASNSGLAGPYEQYF
TRBD2,TRBJ2-1,few,TRBV29-1,TGCAGCGTTGATTCTGGCGGGAGGCTCAATGAGCAGTTCTTC,CSVDSGGRLNEQFF
TRBD2,TRBJ2-1,few,TRBV28,TGTGCCAGCAGTCCCTCTAGCGGGGGGTACAATGAGCAGTTCTTC,CASSPSSGGYNEQFF
.,TRBJ2-7,once,TRBV10-3,TGTGCCACCGAGGACAGATTCAAGTACGAGCAGTACTTC,CATEDRFKYEQYF
TRBD2,TRBJ2-3,many,TRBV28,TGTGCCAGCAGTCCGGGGGGAAGCACAGATACGCAGTATTTT,CASSPGGSTDTQYF
.,TRBJ2-3,few,TRBV15,TGTGCCACCAGCAGATCCCCTACCACAGATACGCAGTATTTT,CATSRSPTTDTQYF
TRBD1,TRBJ2-1,few,TRBV29-1,TGCAGCGCTGGGGGGGGACAGGGCTACAATGAGCAGTTCTTC,CSAGGGQGYNEQFF
.,TRBJ2-7,few,TRBV28,TGTGCCAGCAGTGCCCAGGGTAGAGACGAGCAGTACTTC,CASSAQGRDEQYF
TRBD1,TRBJ1-2,few,TRBV9,TGTGCCAGCAGCGCGCCGGGACAGATCCGAGGCTACACCTTC,CASSAPGQIRGYTF
.,TRBJ2-2,.,TRBV7-3,TGTGCCAGCAGCCTATTTAACACCGGGGAGCTGTTTTTT,CASSLFNTGELFF
.,TRBJ2-1,.,TRBV18,TGTGCCAGCTCACCACCCGGAGGGATGCAAGTCTACAATGAGCAGTTCTTC,CASSPPGGMQVYNEQFF
.,TRBJ2-2,few,TRBV12-3/TRBV12-4,TGTGCCAGCAGGACTAGTTTGAGGAACACCGGGGAGCTGTTTTTT,CASRTSLRNTGELFF
.,TRBJ2-1,few,TRBV20-1,TGCAGTGCTTCAAGGGGAGGTGGGAGCTCCTACAATGAGCAGTTCTTC,CSASRGGGSSYNEQFF
.,TRBJ2-1,few,TRBV12-3/TRBV12-4,TGTGCCAGCACCAAGAGGGGGGGTAGCGGGAATGAGCAGTTCTTC,CASTKRGGSGNEQFF
.,TRBJ2-3,.,TRBV7-9,TGTGCCAGCAGCCCCGCCTTGGGAAGAAGCACAGATACGCAGTATTTT,CASSPALGRSTDTQYF
.,TRBJ1-1,few,TRBV11-1,TGTGCCAGCAGCCACACCTCCGGCCGCCCGAACACTGAAGCTTTCTTT,CASSHTSGRPNTEAFF
.,TRBJ2-6,many,TRBV6-1,TGTGCCAGCAGTGAACGAGTGGTCCTGACTTTC,CASSERVVLTF
TRBD2,TRBJ2-7,.,TRBV9,TGTGCCAGCAGCGTAGTGGCTAGCGGGAGTGGCGAGCAGTACTTC,CASSVVASGSGEQYF
.,TRBJ2-1,.,TRBV6-2/TRBV6-3,TGTGCCAGCAGGCCACAGGGAACCCCTCACAATGAGCAGTTCTTC,CASRPQGTPHNEQFF
.,TRBJ2-3,.,TRBV6-5,TGTGCCAGCAGCAAAACAAGAAGGGATACGCAGTATTTT,CASSKTRRDTQYF
TRBD2,TRBJ2-1,few,TRBV12-5,TGTGCTAGTGGTTTCGGACTAGCGGGATACAATGAGCAGTTCTTC,CASGFGLAGYNEQFF
.,TRBJ1-2,.,TRBV5-5,TGTGCCAGCAGCTTGGAGGGCAGGGTAGGCGGCTACACCTTC,CASSLEGRVGGYTF
TRBD2,TRBJ2-1,.,TRBV11-2,TGTGCCAGCAGCTTTGGTCTGGGACTAGCGGGGGAGCAGTTCTTC,CASSFGLGLAGEQFF